Following are 4 T cell receptor beta chains from one sample sequenced in a study of blood T cell repertoires in COVID-19. The assay was immunoSEQ multiplex PCR, and TCRdb's table has in-frame clones only and misses some. The repertoire includes some 120,000 clones, 90% of them detected once, and 1.8% sits in the top ten. Source material: peripheral blood. Receptor source: a human donor with active COVID-19. The donor label of this sample is uncertain.

This clone is a singleton in its sample. The chain links TRBV28 to TRBJ2-3; 8 bases agree with TRBD2. Germline CDR1 MDHEN, CDR2 SYDVKM. Trimming at V came to 3 bases and at J to 2 bases, leaving 16 bases not matched to a gene. The CDR3 is 19 residues long. Here the CDR3 DNA reads TGTGCCAGCAGTTTCCCTCGCTTATCGGGGGGGCTTAACACAGATACGCAGTATTTT. Translating gives CASSFPRLSGGLNTDTQYF.

The chain combines TRBV7-6 with TRBJ1-6; 9 nucleotides match TRBD1. CDR1 and CDR2 (germline): SGHVS, FNYEAQ. The V segment lost 4 bases and the J segment 10 bases; nucleotides outside the gene matches: 8. The CDR3 is 15 residues long. CDR3 coding DNA: TGTGCCAGCAGCTCGGCCGGGACAGGGTCGTCACCCCTCCACTTT. Protein: CASSSAGTGSSPLHF.

Here the CDR3 DNA reads TGTGCCAGCAGTGAAGTGGGACTCGGCGAGCAGTACTTC. It specifies CASSEVGLGEQYF. V gene TRBV2 combines with J gene TRBJ2-7; D perhaps matches TRBD2 (6 bases). V was cut by 1 base and J by 6 bases, with 10 bases left in between. The CDR3 has 13 amino acids. Germline CDR1 and CDR2: SNHLY and FYNNEI. Full variable domain (rest looked up from reference TRBV2 and TRBJ2-7): EPEVTQTPSHQVTQMGQEVILRCVPISNHLYFYWYRQILGQKVEFLVSFYNNEISEKSEIFDDQFSVERPDGSNFTLKIRSTKLEDSAMYFCASSEVGLGEQYFGPGTRLTVT.

The V and J genes are TRBV5-1 and TRBJ1-2; D is perhaps TRBD1 (6 bases). Germline assignment: CDR1 SGHRS and CDR2 YFSETQ. Trimming left V 2 bases short and J 0 bases short, with 8 bases between. CDR3 length: 14 amino acids. CDR3 sequence: CASSFGTPNYGYTF. The CDR3 coding sequence is TGCGCCAGCAGCTTCGGGACACCTAACTATGGCTACACCTTC.